The sequence of this T cell receptor beta chain was determined in a study of blood T cell repertoires in COVID-19. Seattle's enrolled individuals joined amid active infection and were then monitored longitudinally. V was trimmed by 7 bases and J by 5 bases, leaving 8 bases between them. CDR1 MDHEN and CDR2 SYDVKM come from the germline V gene. This CDR3 has 11 amino acids. TCRdb keeps only in-frame clones here, not all; method: immunoSEQ multiplex PCR. The top ten clones hold around 2% of a sample with 100,000 to 150,000 clones, roughly 92% of them seen once. The sample was peripheral blood. V usage is TRBV28 and J usage is TRBJ1-1; D gene ambiguous. This clonotype was sampled from a man aged 50 to 59 with COVID-19, enrolled during active disease. The CDR3, as DNA: TGTGCCAGCATTAGTTATACTGAAGCTTTCTTT. Its protein product is CASISYTEAFF.